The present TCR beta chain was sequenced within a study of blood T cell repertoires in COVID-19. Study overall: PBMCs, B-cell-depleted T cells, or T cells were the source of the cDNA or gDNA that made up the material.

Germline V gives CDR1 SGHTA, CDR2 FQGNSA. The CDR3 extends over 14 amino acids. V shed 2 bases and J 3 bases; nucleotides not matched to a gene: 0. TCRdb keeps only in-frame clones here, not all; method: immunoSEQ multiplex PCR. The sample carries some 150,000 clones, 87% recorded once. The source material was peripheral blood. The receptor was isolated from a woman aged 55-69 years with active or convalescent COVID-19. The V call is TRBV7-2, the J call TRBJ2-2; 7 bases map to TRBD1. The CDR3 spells CASSLRGHTGELFF. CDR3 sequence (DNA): TGTGCCAGCAGCTTAAGGGGGCACACCGGGGAGCTGTTTTTT.